This T cell receptor beta chain was sequenced for a study of graft-versus-host responses after intestinal transplantation. The V end lost 7 bases, the J end lost 2 bases, and 12 bases lay between the germline ends. Germline-derived CDR1 and CDR2 are SNHLY and FYNNEI. The CDR3 is made up of 14 amino acids. Clones were read by immunoSEQ multiplex PCR, and TCRdb kept only the in-frame ones, dropping some. This sample yields approximately 93,000 clones, of which just under 95% are seen a single time; about 0.062% belongs to the top ten. Whole-study findings and limits: The marrow of recipients harbored GvH clones, and ileum or blood showed some of them first.

In the case of this clone: Antigen unknown.

This chain joins TRBV2 and TRBJ2-1, with D perhaps matching TRBD2 (6 bases). This clonotype was sampled from a human donor who was the organ donor for an intestinal transplant. Specimen: unstimulated CD8+ T cells sorted from spleen or lymph node cells, collected before transplant. For the CDR3, the DNA is TGTGCCAGCATAGGGACTCCCGCCTACAATGAGCAGTTCTTC. Residues: CASIGTPAYNEQFF.